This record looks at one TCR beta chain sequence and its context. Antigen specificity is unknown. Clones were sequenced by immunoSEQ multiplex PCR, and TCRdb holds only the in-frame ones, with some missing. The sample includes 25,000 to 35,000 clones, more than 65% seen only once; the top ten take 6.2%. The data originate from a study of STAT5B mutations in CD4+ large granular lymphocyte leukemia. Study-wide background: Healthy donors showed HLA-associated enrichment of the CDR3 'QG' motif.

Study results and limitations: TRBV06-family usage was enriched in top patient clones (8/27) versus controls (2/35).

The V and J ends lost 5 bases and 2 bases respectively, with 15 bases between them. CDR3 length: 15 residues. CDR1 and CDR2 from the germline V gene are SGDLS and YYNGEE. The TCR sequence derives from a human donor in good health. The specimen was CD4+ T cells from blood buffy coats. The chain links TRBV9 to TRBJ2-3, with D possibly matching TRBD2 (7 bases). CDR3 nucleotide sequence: TGTGCCAGCAGTTACTCCGGGGGGCTCACAGATACGCAGTATTTT. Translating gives CASSYSGGLTDTQYF.